Below, one T cell receptor beta chain is given with its context. The antigen remains undetermined. This CDR3 region has 15 residues. CDR1 and CDR2 (germline): LNHNV, YYDKDF (reference sequence). J gave up 4 bases and V 4 bases, and 2 bases lay outside the gene matches. As part of library construction, unique molecular identifiers were attached to individual cDNA molecules. TCRdb recomputed calls from the 5' RACE reads with MiXCR, one row per CDR3 protein. Among 40,000 to 65,000 distinct CDR3 sequences listed, over 7% were seen once. This record comes from a study of early T cells in non-severe SARS-CoV-2 infection. Study-wide context: Chains were not paired, and sequencing was done on bulk RNA from unsorted whole blood. Study findings and constraints: VDJdb-based matching was biased toward anti-spike CD8 responses and missed private and CD4 specificities.

This receptor was obtained from an adult who was a healthcare worker with PCR-confirmed SARS-CoV-2 infection or an uninfected control (not recorded which). Source material: whole blood. The chain uses TRBV15 and TRBJ2-2, with 11 bases lining up with TRBD1. CDR3 sequence reads: CATSKDRGLTGELFF. The CDR3 region has the DNA TGTGCCACCAGCAAGGACAGGGGGCTCACCGGGGAGCTGTTTTTT.